This T cell receptor beta chain derives from a study of blood T cell repertoires in COVID-19. On the study more broadly: Samples taken during acute and convalescent COVID-19 were collected in the United States, Italy and Spain.

In the original analysis: Reference gene primer amplification yielded estimated nucleated cell counts. Assay: immunoSEQ multiplex PCR; the TCRdb copy retains only in-frame clones and omits some. The V and J calls and clone size come from that table; D and trimming were worked out from the DNA. The table lists about 160,000 clones, around 87% of them singletons. A Seattle source enrolled patients during active infection and followed them longitudinally. The CDR3 is made up of 15 amino acids. Germline V gives CDR1 SGDLS, CDR2 YYNGEE. Trimming stripped 4 bases from V and 1 base from J, with 12 bases between.

Material: peripheral blood. The sequence was collected from a woman in her 70s with COVID-19, enrolled during active disease. The V call is TRBV9, the J call TRBJ1-3, with a weak D call TRBD1 (5 bases). The CDR3 protein is CASSSAGKSGNTIYF. In DNA form, the CDR3 reads TGTGCCAGCAGCTCGGCAGGGAAGTCTGGAAACACCATATATTTT.